The 16 T cell receptor beta chains reported below all come from one sample, sequenced in a study of shared clonotypes between healthy human individuals. Assay used: immunoSEQ multiplex PCR; TCRdb lists only in-frame clones, some missing. The sample lists roughly 530,000 clones, 95% to 97% occurring once. Sequenced: naive CD4+ T cells sorted from blood. The subset here: CD45RA+ positively selected. The receptors stem from a woman aged 25 to 45 in good health.

The chain has TRBV28 and TRBJ1-1; D not certain. Trimming shortened V by 6 bases and J by 4 bases, and 15 bases separated the two germline ends. Germline loops: CDR1 MDHEN, CDR2 SYDVKM. This CDR3 has 14 residues. The CDR3: CASSLHGWGTEAFF. Written as DNA, the CDR3 is TGTGCCAGCAGCCTTCACGGGTGGGGCACTGAAGCTTTCTTT.

On this clone: Different DNA sequences within this sample yield the same CDR3. The chain recombines TRBV11-2 with TRBJ2-2, with D perhaps assigned TRBD1 or TRBD2 (5 bases each). This CDR3 region has 13 residues. Trimming cost V 1 base and J 6 bases, with 6 bases left between them. Per the germline V gene, CDR1 is SGHAT and CDR2 is FQNNGV. The CDR3 DNA follows: TGTGCCAGCAGCTTAGCGGGGCCCGGGGAGCTGTTTTTT. Its protein is CASSLAGPGELFF.

The rearrangement links TRBV5-6 to TRBJ2-7; 7 bases align to TRBD1. V shed 4 bases, J shed 2 bases, and the junction held 12 bases outside the gene matches. CDR1 and CDR2 from the germline V gene are SGHDT and YYEEEE. The CDR3 extends over 16 amino acids. The CDR3: CASSVLSAGGPYEQYF. CDR3 coding DNA: TGTGCCAGCAGCGTCCTAAGTGCAGGGGGTCCCTACGAGCAGTACTTC.

The chain couples TRBV15 to TRBJ2-1; 8 bases map to TRBD2. CDR1 LNHNV and CDR2 YYDKDF come from the germline V gene (reference sequence). The CDR3 consists of 17 residues. The junction had 16 bases not matched to a gene; V was cut back by 5 bases and J by 7 bases. In nucleotides, the CDR3 is TGTGCCACCAGCTCCCCCGGCCTCCCAAGCGGGAGTAATGAGCAGTTCTTC. It codes for CATSSPGLPSGSNEQFF. Full variable domain (remainder filled in from reference TRBV15 and TRBJ2-1): DAMVIQNPRYQVTQFGKPVTLSCSQTLNHNVMYWYQQKSSQAPKLLFHYYDKDFNNEADTPDNFQSRRPNTSFCFLDIRSPGLGDTAMYLCATSSPGLPSGSNEQFFGPGTRLTVL.

The V gene is TRBV2, the J gene TRBJ2-3; tentatively, D is TRBD1 (6 bases). Germline CDR1 and CDR2: SNHLY and FYNNEI. Between the trimmed V and J ends, which lost 4 bases and 4 bases, there was a span of 15 bases. The CDR3 runs 15 residues. The chain's CDR3 is CASSGHRAVADTQYF. DNA for the CDR3: TGTGCCAGCAGTGGTCACAGGGCGGTCGCAGATACGCAGTATTTT.

On this clone: The sample holds other DNA sequences that translate to the same CDR3. The chain couples TRBV7-9 to TRBJ2-5, with unresolved D. Matching the DNA end better, TRBJ2-7 makes the J call doubtful. The CDR3 is 11 residues long. The germline V gene has CDR1 SEHNR and CDR2 FQNEAQ (reference sequence). The CDR3 protein is CASSPAYEQYF. The CDR3, as DNA: TGTGCCAGCAGCCCGGCCTACGAGCAGTACTTC.

The V gene is TRBV5-8, the J gene TRBJ1-5; D might be TRBD1 (6 bases). The germline V and J ends were trimmed by 0 bases and 6 bases, with 10 bases remaining between them. The CDR3 length is 14 residues. CDR1 and CDR2 (germline): SGHTS, YDEGEE. CDR3 sequence reads: CASSLVAGAQPQHF. CDR3 in DNA: TGTGCCAGCAGCTTGGTGGCAGGGGCTCAGCCCCAGCATTTT.

The chain combines TRBV28 with TRBJ1-3; D gene unclear. Trimming shortened V by 1 base and J by 0 bases, and 10 bases separated the two germline ends. This CDR3 comprises 16 residues. CDR1 and CDR2 from the germline V gene are MDHEN and SYDVKM. CDR3 bases: TGTGCCAGCAGTTTATTGGGCGGGGACTCTGGAAACACCATATATTTT. Translating it yields CASSLLGGDSGNTIYF.

This chain connects TRBV29-1 to TRBJ2-1, with 12 bases fitting TRBD2. V dropped 0 bases and J dropped 10; count of bases not matched to a gene: 7. This CDR3 is 15 amino acids long. CDR1 and CDR2 from the germline V gene are SQVTM and ANQGSEA. The CDR3 DNA reads TGCAGCGTTGAAGAAGGACTAGCGGGATACCGGGAGCAGTTCTTC. The encoded protein is CSVEEGLAGYREQFF.

The chain couples TRBV28 to TRBJ2-7; D is perhaps TRBD1 (6 bases). Trimming stripped 6 bases from V and 6 bases from J, with 18 bases between. There are 14 residues in the CDR3. CDR1 and CDR2 from the germline V gene are MDHEN and SYDVKM. In DNA form, the CDR3 reads TGTGCCAGCAGACCCAAACTAGTAGGGGGCGAGCAGTACTTC. Amino acid sequence: CASRPKLVGGEQYF.

The rearrangement uses TRBV12-5 and TRBJ1-3, with 7 nucleotides matching TRBD1. Per the germline V gene, CDR1 is LGHNT and CDR2 is FRNRAP. With V trimmed by 6 bases and J by 7 bases, 36 bases remained unmatched. The CDR3 totals 23 residues. CDR3 sequence reads: CASGFVQKGGVRDSDVASNTIYF. DNA for the CDR3: TGTGCTAGTGGCTTTGTTCAGAAGGGAGGAGTGCGGGACAGCGACGTGGCCTCGAACACCATATATTTT.

J is TRBJ2-2 and V is TRBV5-4; 11 bases line up with TRBD1. V gave up 4 bases and J gave up 4 bases; unmatched junction bases: 6. The V gene's germline CDR1 is SGHNT and CDR2 YYREEE (reference sequence). The CDR3 runs 16 residues. The CDR3 DNA sequence: TGTGCCAGCAGCCCCAAGGACAGGGGGCTCACCGGGGAGCTGTTTTTT. Protein product: CASSPKDRGLTGELFF.

This sequence joins TRBV19 and TRBJ2-7; D might be TRBD1 or TRBD2, each matching 5 bases. The CDR3 spans 14 residues. CDR1 LNHDA and CDR2 SQIVND come from the germline V gene (reference sequence). V lost 4 bases and J 4 bases, leaving 14 bases between the germline ends. The DNA for the CDR3 is TGTGCCAGTAGTAAAGGGACCCCCGGGTACGAGCAGTACTTC. This encodes CASSKGTPGYEQYF.

This clone was recorded once. Other nucleotide sequences in the sample specify the same CDR3. The V call is TRBV2, the J call TRBJ2-2; either TRBD1 or TRBD2 may fit D (5 bases each). This CDR3 is 15 amino acids long. Trimming stripped 3 bases from V and 0 bases from J, with 8 bases between. CDR1 and CDR2 (germline): SNHLY, FYNNEI. The CDR3 sequence is CASSEQGPNTGELFF. The DNA for the CDR3 is TGTGCCAGCAGTGAGCAGGGACCGAACACCGGGGAGCTGTTTTTT.

A single count supports this clone. This chain connects TRBV28 to TRBJ1-5; maybe TRBD1 (6 bases). Trimming pared 6 bases from V and 4 bases from J, leaving 10 bases between. The CDR3 covers 13 residues. Germline CDR1 and CDR2: MDHEN and SYDVKM. The CDR3 loop reads CASSQGNNQPQHF. The CDR3 DNA reads as TGTGCCAGCAGCCAGGGGAATAATCAGCCCCAGCATTTT.

The genes are TRBV30 and TRBJ1-5; unclear D gene. V dropped 2 bases and J dropped 4 bases, with 9 bases sitting between them. Germline values: CDR1 GTSNPN, CDR2 SVGIG (reference sequence). This CDR3 contains 13 residues. For the CDR3, the DNA is TGTGCCTGGAGTCCGAAGCTTAATCAGCCCCAGCATTTT. Translating gives CAWSPKLNQPQHF.